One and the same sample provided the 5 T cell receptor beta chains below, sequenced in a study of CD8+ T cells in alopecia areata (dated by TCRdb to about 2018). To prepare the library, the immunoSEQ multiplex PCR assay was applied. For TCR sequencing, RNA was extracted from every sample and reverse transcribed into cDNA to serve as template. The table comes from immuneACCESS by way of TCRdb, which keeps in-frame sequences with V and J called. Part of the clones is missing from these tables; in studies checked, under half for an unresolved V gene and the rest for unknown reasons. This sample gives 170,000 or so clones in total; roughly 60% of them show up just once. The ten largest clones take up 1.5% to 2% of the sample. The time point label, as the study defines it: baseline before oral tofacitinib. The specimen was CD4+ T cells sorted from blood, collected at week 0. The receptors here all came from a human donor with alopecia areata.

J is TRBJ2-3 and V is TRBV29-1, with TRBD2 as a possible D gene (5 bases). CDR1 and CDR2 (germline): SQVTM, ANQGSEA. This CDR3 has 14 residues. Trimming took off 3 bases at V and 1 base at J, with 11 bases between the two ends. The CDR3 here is CSVDLLAGTDTQYF. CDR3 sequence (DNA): TGCAGCGTTGATTTGCTAGCTGGCACAGATACGCAGTATTTT.

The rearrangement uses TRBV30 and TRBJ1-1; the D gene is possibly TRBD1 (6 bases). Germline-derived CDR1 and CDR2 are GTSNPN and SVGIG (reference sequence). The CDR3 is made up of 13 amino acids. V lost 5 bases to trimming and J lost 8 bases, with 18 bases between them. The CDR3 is CAWGRPGQPEAFF. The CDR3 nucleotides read TGTGCCTGGGGAAGACCCGGACAGCCCGAAGCTTTCTTT.

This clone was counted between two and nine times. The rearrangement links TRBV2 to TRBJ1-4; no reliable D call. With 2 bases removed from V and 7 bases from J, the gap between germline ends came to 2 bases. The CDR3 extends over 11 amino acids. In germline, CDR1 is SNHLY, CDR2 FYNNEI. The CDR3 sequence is CASSETEKLFF. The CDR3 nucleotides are TGTGCCAGCAGTGAAACTGAAAAACTGTTTTTT.

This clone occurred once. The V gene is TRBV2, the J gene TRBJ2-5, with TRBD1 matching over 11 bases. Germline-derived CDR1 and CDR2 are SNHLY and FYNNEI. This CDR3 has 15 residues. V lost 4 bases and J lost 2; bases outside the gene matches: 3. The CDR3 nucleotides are TGTGCCAGCAGTGCCCGGGACAGGGGGCAAGAGACCCAGTACTTC. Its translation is CASSARDRGQETQYF.

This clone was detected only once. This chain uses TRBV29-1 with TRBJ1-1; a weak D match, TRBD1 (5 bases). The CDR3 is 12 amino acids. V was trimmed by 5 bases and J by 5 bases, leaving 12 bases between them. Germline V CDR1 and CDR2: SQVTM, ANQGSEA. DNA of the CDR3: TGCAGCGTTTCACAGGTCGAGACTGAAGCTTTCTTT. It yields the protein CSVSQVETEAFF.